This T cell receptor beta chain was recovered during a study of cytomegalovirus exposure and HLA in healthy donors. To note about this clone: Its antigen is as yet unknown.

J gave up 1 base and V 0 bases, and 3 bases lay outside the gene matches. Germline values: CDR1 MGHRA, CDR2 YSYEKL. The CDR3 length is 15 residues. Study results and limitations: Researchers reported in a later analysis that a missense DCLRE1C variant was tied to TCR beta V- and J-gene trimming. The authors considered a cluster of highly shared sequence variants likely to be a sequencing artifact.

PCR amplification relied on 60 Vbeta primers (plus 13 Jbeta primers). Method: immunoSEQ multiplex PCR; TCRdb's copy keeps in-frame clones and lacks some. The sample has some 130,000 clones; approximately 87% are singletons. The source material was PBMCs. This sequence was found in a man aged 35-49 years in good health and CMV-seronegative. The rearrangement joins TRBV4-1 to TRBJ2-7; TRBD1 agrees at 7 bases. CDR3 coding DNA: TGCGCCAGCAGCCAAGAGGGGGACAGTTCCTACGAGCAGTACTTC. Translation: CASSQEGDSSYEQYF.